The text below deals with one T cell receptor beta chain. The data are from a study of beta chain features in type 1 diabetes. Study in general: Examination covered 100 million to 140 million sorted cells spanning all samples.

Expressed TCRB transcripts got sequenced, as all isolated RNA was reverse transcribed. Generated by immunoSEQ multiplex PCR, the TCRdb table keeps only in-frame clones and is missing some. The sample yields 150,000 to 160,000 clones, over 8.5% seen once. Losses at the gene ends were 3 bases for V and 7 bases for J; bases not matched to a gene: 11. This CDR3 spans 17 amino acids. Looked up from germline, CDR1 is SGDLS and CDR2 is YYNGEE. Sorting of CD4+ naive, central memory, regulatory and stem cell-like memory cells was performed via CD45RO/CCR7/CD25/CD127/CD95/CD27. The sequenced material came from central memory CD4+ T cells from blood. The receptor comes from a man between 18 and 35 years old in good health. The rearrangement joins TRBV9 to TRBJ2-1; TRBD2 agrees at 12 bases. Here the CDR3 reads CASSGRPSSGRGNEQFF. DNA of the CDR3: TGTGCCAGCAGCGGCCGGCCATCTAGCGGGAGGGGAAATGAGCAGTTCTTC.